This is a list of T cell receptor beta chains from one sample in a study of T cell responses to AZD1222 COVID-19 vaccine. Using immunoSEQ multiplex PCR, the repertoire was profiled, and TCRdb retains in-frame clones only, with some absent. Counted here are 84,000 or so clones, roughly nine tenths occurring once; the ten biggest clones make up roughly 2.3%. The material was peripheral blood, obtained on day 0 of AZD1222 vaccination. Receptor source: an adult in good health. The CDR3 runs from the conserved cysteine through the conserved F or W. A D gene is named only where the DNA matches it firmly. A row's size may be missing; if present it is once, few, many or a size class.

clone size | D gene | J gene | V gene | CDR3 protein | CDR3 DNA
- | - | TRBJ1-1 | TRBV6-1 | CASSESYRVPTEAFF | TGTGCCAGCAGTGAATCGTACAGGGTACCCACTGAAGCTTTCTTT
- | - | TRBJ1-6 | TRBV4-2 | CASSQAGDNSPLHF | TGTGCCAGCAGCCAGGCGGGTGATAATTCACCCCTCCACTTT
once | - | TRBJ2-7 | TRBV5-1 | CASSLDLGPYEQYF | TGCGCCAGCAGCTTGGACCTTGGGCCCTACGAGCAGTACTTC
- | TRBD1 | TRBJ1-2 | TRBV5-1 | CASSPAGTGGGYTF | TGCGCCAGCAGCCCCGCCGGGACAGGGGGGGGCTACACCTTC
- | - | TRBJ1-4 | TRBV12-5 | CASGPGVATNEKLFF | TGTGCTAGTGGTCCCGGGGTTGCAACTAATGAAAAACTGTTTTTT
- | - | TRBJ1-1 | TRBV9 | CASSEGGGLTEAFF | TGTGCCAGCAGCGAGGGAGGGGGTTTAACCGAGGCTTTCTTT
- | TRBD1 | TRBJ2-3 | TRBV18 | CASSPPDRTTDTQYF | TGTGCCAGCTCACCACCGGACAGGACCACAGATACGCAGTATTTT
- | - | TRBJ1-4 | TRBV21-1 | CASSKAGRDRGHRLNEKLFF | TGTGCCAGCAGCAAAGCGGGCCGGGACAGGGGGCACAGACTTAATGAAAAACTGTTTTTT
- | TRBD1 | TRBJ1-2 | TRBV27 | CASGRQGDYGYTF | TGTGCCAGCGGGAGACAGGGAGATTATGGCTACACCTTC
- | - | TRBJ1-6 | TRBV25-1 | CASSDLSSPLHF | TGTGCCAGCAGTGACCTATCTTCACCCCTCCACTTT
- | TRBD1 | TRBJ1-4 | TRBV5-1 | CASSRPGQGNEKLFF | TGCGCCAGCAGTCGTCCGGGACAGGGGAATGAAAAACTGTTTTTT
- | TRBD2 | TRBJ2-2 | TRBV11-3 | CASSGGLAGGTGELFF | TGTGCCAGCAGCGGGGGACTAGCGGGAGGGACCGGGGAGCTGTTTTTT
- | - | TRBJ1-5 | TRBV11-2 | CASSFSNQPQHF | TGTGCCAGCAGCTTCAGTAATCAGCCCCAGCATTTT
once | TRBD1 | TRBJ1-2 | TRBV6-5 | CASSFDRVGYTF | TGTGCCAGCAGTTTCGACAGGGTTGGCTACACCTTC
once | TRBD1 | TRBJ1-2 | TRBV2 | CASRAGTGIPGYTF | TGTGCCAGCAGAGCCGGGACAGGCATTCCGGGCTACACCTTC
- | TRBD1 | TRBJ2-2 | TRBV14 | CASRPGQGDAGELFF | TGTGCCAGCAGGCCGGGACAGGGGGATGCCGGGGAGCTGTTTTTT
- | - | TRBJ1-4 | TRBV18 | CASSPGFEEKLFF | TGTGCCAGCTCACCAGGGTTTGAGGAAAAACTGTTTTTT
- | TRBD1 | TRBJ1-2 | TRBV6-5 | CASSSPGQGNHGYTF | TGTGCCAGCAGTTCCCCGGGACAGGGGAACCATGGCTACACCTTC